Listed here are 12 T cell receptor beta chains from one sample, sequenced in a study of T cell responses to AZD1222 COVID-19 vaccine. Data came from immunoSEQ multiplex PCR; TCRdb stores just in-frame clones and leaves some out. The top ten clones hold about 1% of a sample with about 170,000 clones, around nine tenths of them seen once. The material sequenced was peripheral blood, taken 28 days after the second AZD1222 dose. The receptors shown here come from an adult who received the AZD1222 COVID-19 vaccine.

About this clone itself: Other DNA variants within this sample encode the same CDR3. The chain combines TRBV4-1 with TRBJ2-1; 10 nucleotides match TRBD2. J lost 4 bases, V lost 0 bases, and 3 bases had no gene match. Germline V gene sequence: CDR1 MGHRA, CDR2 YSYEKL. CDR3 size: 16 residues. CDR3 DNA sequence: TGCGCCAGCAGCCAAGATCCTAGCGGGGGATACAATGAGCAGTTCTTC. Amino acid sequence: CASSQDPSGGYNEQFF.

The chain has TRBV25-1 and TRBJ2-5; weak D call: TRBD1 (5 bases). CDR1 is MGHDK, CDR2 SYGVNS, per germline. CDR3 length: 13 residues. V was trimmed by 3 bases and J by 5 bases, leaving 10 bases between them. The CDR3 region has the DNA TGTGCCAGCAGTGACCAGGGATGGGAGACCCAGTACTTC. This encodes CASSDQGWETQYF.

The gene calls are TRBV20-1 and TRBJ2-5; possibly TRBD2 for D (5 bases). Germline-derived CDR1 and CDR2 are DFQATT and SNEGSKA (reference sequence). The CDR3 is made up of 15 amino acids. V was trimmed by 3 bases and J by 5 bases, leaving 19 bases between them. CDR3 in amino acids: CSASGVAIGKETQYF. The CDR3 bases are TGCAGTGCTAGTGGGGTAGCGATAGGAAAGGAGACCCAGTACTTC.

The rearrangement joins TRBV2 to TRBJ2-1, with 7 bases matching TRBD2. CDR1 and CDR2 from the germline V gene are SNHLY and FYNNEI. V was pared by 9 bases and J by 6 bases, with 5 bases of the junction left unmatched. The length of the CDR3 is 12 residues. Written as DNA, the CDR3 is TGTGCCAGGGCGGGGGATGGCAATGAGCAGTTCTTC. Its translation is CARAGDGNEQFF.

The chain recombines TRBV3-1 (or the pseudogene TRBV3-2) with TRBJ2-7; D perhaps matches TRBD1 (5 bases). The germline CDR1 and CDR2 sequences are LGHDT and YNNKEL (reference sequence). The CDR3 runs to 12 residues. Trimming pared 6 bases from V and 3 bases from J, leaving 9 bases between. In DNA, the CDR3 is TGTGCCAGCAGGGGGCTGGGCTACGAGCAGTACTTC. The encoded protein is CASRGLGYEQYF.

The chain is built from TRBV14 and TRBJ1-2; D unresolved. The V gene's germline CDR1 is SGHDN and CDR2 FVKESK. This CDR3 is built from 14 residues. The V end lost 1 base, the J end lost 6 bases, and 12 bases lay between the germline ends. This CDR3 is CASSQGLGLDGYTF. The CDR3 DNA sequence: TGTGCCAGCAGCCAAGGACTGGGTTTGGATGGCTACACCTTC.

The gene calls are TRBV12-5 and TRBJ1-1, with D hard to call. Germline V gene data show CDR1 as LGHNT and CDR2 as FRNRAP. CDR3 length: 16 amino acids. V lost 1 base and J lost 1, with 13 bases in between. CDR3 in amino acids: CASGLAPLNQNTEAFF. CDR3 nucleotides: TGTGCTAGTGGTTTGGCGCCTTTAAACCAGAACACTGAAGCTTTCTTT.

The rearrangement joins TRBV25-1 to TRBJ1-2, with D perhaps matching TRBD1 (6 bases). Germline-derived CDR1 and CDR2 are MGHDK and SYGVNS. The length of the CDR3 is 17 residues. Trimming cost V 0 bases and J 4 bases, with 18 bases left between them. The CDR3 is CASSEYFYDRPPYGYTF. The DNA for the CDR3 is TGTGCCAGCAGTGAATATTTCTATGACAGGCCGCCCTATGGCTACACCTTC.

Only one count was recorded for this clone. The chain is built from TRBV5-4 and TRBJ1-1; D is unresolved. CDR1 is SGHNT, CDR2 YYREEE, per germline (reference sequence). V lost 7 bases and J lost 2, with 9 bases in between. CDR3 length equals 12 residues. This chain's CDR3 is CASRLGNTEAFF. CDR3 DNA sequence: TGTGCCAGCCGCCTGGGTAACACTGAAGCTTTCTTT.

V and J are TRBV15 and TRBJ1-2, with a weak D call TRBD1 (6 bases). The germline V gene encodes CDR1 LNHNV and CDR2 YYDKDF (reference sequence). This CDR3 region has 13 residues. Trimming took 3 bases from V and 4 from J, leaving 9 bases between them. The CDR3 DNA reads TGTGCCACCAGCAGCCGGGACATCTATGGCTACACCTTC. It translates to CATSSRDIYGYTF.

The V and J genes are TRBV5-4 and TRBJ2-7; 8 bases are shared with TRBD2. The CDR3 covers 14 residues. The V gene end was trimmed by 3 bases and the J gene end by 4 bases; junction bases not matched to a gene: 6. CDR1 SGHNT and CDR2 YYREEE come from the germline V gene (reference sequence). The CDR3 loop reads CASSSRGGQYEQYF. The CDR3 DNA sequence: TGTGCCAGCAGCTCACGGGGGGGCCAATACGAGCAGTACTTC.

This chain links TRBV7-9 with TRBJ1-6; D is uncertain. Germline CDR1 SEHNR, CDR2 FQNEAQ (reference sequence). CDR3 length: 13 residues. Trimming left V 1 base short and J 12 bases short, with 10 bases between. CDR3 in amino acids: CASSLGGVGPLHF. The CDR3 region has the DNA TGTGCCAGCAGCTTAGGTGGGGTAGGACCCCTCCACTTT.